A single sample gave rise to the 2 T cell receptor beta chains below, sequenced in a study of blood T cell repertoires in COVID-19. Method: immunoSEQ multiplex PCR; TCRdb's copy keeps in-frame clones and lacks some. This table holds 400,000 or so clones, roughly 88% found once. The sequencing input was PBMCs or T cells enriched from blood (not recorded which). These receptors were taken from a man younger than 30 who had recovered from COVID-19.

This rearrangement joins TRBV19 to TRBJ1-5; 12 bases agree with TRBD1. There are 19 residues in the CDR3. Germline lookup yields CDR1 LNHDA and CDR2 SQIVND (reference sequence). The ends lost 7 bases at V and 5 bases at J; junction bases unmatched: 18. In nucleotides, the CDR3 is TGTGCCAGTAACAATGGGGGGACAGGGGGCGCGCAGGGTGATCAGCCCCAGCATTTT. This codes for CASNNGGTGGAQGDQPQHF.

This clone is a singleton in its sample. This rearrangement joins TRBV2 to TRBJ1-5; D perhaps matches TRBD1 (5 bases). Germline assignment: CDR1 SNHLY and CDR2 FYNNEI. CDR3 length: 14 residues. The V end was cut by 3 bases, the J end by 6 bases, with 12 bases between. Here the CDR3 DNA reads TGTGCCAGCAGTGACACCGGGGGGACTCAGCCCCAGCATTTT. Residues: CASSDTGGTQPQHF.